These 24 T cell receptor beta chains came from one sample sequenced in a study of T cell repertoires in cytomegalovirus infection (dated 2019 in TCRdb). For sequencing, an Illumina HiSeq 1500 was employed. TCRdb itself trimmed the public reads at Q25 with fastp, ran MiXCR and retained productive beta chains. All rows with the same CDR3 protein become a single entry with the most common DNA and genes. The sample profile shows approximately 250,000 distinct CDR3 sequences; approximately 22% of them were found once. Clones ranked in the top ten supply 15% to 20% of the sample. Sequencing was carried out using CD8+ T cells from PBMCs. The receptors stem from a human donor in good health (CMV status not recorded). Some clones in this sample may be carry-over from other donors' samples.

This sequence joins TRBV25-1 and TRBJ2-5; D not certain. In germline, CDR1 is MGHDK, CDR2 SYGVNS. V lost 4 bases and J lost 4, with 13 bases in between. This CDR3 has 14 amino acids. The chain's CDR3 is CASSVHGSRETQYF. Written as DNA, the CDR3 is TGTGCCAGCAGTGTCCATGGATCACGAGAGACCCAGTACTTC.

This clonotype showed up many times. The chain uses TRBV9 and TRBJ1-2, with a tentative D call TRBD1 (6 bases). The CDR3 is 13 amino acids. Germline-derived CDR1 and CDR2 are SGDLS and YYNGEE. The V end lost 4 bases, the J end lost 4 bases, and 11 bases lay between the germline ends. The CDR3 DNA follows: TGTGCCAGCAGCACCGGGACATCCTATGGCTACACCTTC. This codes for CASSTGTSYGYTF.

J is TRBJ2-7 and V is TRBV7-2; D perhaps matches TRBD2 (7 bases). The CDR3 covers 15 residues. V was trimmed by 5 bases and J by 2 bases, leaving 16 bases between them. Germline V gene sequence: CDR1 SGHTA, CDR2 FQGNSA. CDR3 sequence (DNA): TGTGCCAGCAGCCTAAGGGGGGGGAACGCCTACGAGCAGTACTTC. It specifies CASSLRGGNAYEQYF.

The rearrangement joins TRBV24-1 to TRBJ2-1, with 7 bases fitting TRBD2. CDR1 is KGHDR and CDR2 is SFDVKD in the germline V gene. The CDR3 contains 15 residues. With V trimmed by 4 bases and J by 3 bases, 5 bases remained unmatched. The CDR3 sequence is CATSDSRDYYNEQFF. In DNA, the CDR3 is TGTGCCACCAGTGACAGCAGGGACTACTACAATGAGCAGTTCTTC.

The chain couples TRBV29-1 to TRBJ2-5; TRBD2 aligns across 8 bases. CDR3 length equals 13 residues. Germline lookup yields CDR1 SQVTM and CDR2 ANQGSEA. Losses at the gene ends were 1 base for V and 6 bases for J; bases not matched to a gene: 4. For the CDR3, the DNA is TGCAGCGTTGAAGCAGGCGGGGGGCAGACCCAGTACTTC. Translated: CSVEAGGGQTQYF.

In this sample, this clonotype turned up a few times. The gene calls are TRBV5-5 and TRBJ1-1; D is possibly TRBD1 (5 bases). This CDR3 is built from 14 residues. The germline CDR1 and CDR2 sequences are SGHKS and YYEKEE (reference sequence). The V and J ends lost 4 bases and 3 bases respectively, with 13 bases between them. CDR3 protein: CASSPGPEYTEAFF. The DNA of the CDR3 is TGTGCCAGCAGCCCGGGGCCGGAGTACACTGAAGCTTTCTTT. The entire variable domain, with the rest obtained from reference TRBV5-5 and TRBJ1-1, is as follows: DAGVTQSPTHLIKTRGQQVTLRCSPISGHKSVSWYQQVLGQGPQFIFQYYEKEERGRGNFPDRFSARQFPNYSSELNVNALLLGDSALYLCASSPGPEYTEAFFGQGTRLTVV.

Many counts were recorded for this clonotype. The chain combines TRBV6-2 or TRBV6-3 with TRBJ2-6; D is unclear. Per germline, CDR1 MNHEY and CDR2 SVGEGT. This CDR3 has 16 residues. V gave up 2 bases and J gave up 5 bases, with 13 bases separating them. The chain's CDR3 is CASSYDSANRANVLTF. CDR3 in DNA: TGTGCCAGCAGTTACGACTCGGCGAACAGGGCCAACGTCCTGACTTTC.

The J gene is TRBJ1-1, the V gene TRBV20-1, with 8 bases that match TRBD1. V gave up 0 bases and J gave up 10 bases; unmatched junction bases: 13. The CDR3 covers 15 residues. CDR1 DFQATT and CDR2 SNEGSKA come from the germline V gene (reference sequence). In DNA form, the CDR3 reads TGCAGTGCTAGAGACCTTGAGACAGGGGACACTTTAGCTTTCTTT. It translates to CSARDLETGDTLAFF.

This chain links TRBV25-1 with TRBJ1-1; D remains unclear. Trimming pared 4 bases from V and 4 bases from J, leaving 4 bases between. This CDR3 region has 11 residues. Germline values: CDR1 MGHDK, CDR2 SYGVNS. The CDR3 loop reads CASSVGTEAFF. For the CDR3, the DNA is TGTGCCAGCAGTGTAGGCACTGAAGCTTTCTTT. Drawing the rest from reference TRBV25-1 and TRBJ1-1, the complete variable domain is EADIYQTPRYLVIGTGKKITLECSQTMGHDKMYWYQQDPGMELHLIHYSYGVNSTEKGDLSSESTVSRIRTEHFPLTLESARPSHTSQYLCASSVGTEAFFGQGTRLTVV.

This sequence joins TRBV20-1 and TRBJ2-5; D may be TRBD1 or TRBD2 (5 bases each). This CDR3 comprises 15 residues. Germline CDR1 is DFQATT and CDR2 is SNEGSKA (reference sequence). V was shortened by 2 bases and J by 4 bases, with 17 bases between the two germline ends. CDR3 bases: TGCAGTGCTAGACTTCCGGGGCTCTACGGAGAGACCCAGTACTTC. It yields the protein CSARLPGLYGETQYF.

This clonotype was counted only a few times. The chain uses TRBV12-3 or TRBV12-4 and TRBJ1-2; no definite D call. Trimming removed 5 bases from V and 2 bases from J, with 12 bases in between. The CDR3 extends over 14 amino acids. In DNA form, the CDR3 reads TGTGCCAGCAGTCCCCCGGGCAGAAACTATGGCTACACCTTC. This translates into CASSPPGRNYGYTF.

The chain uses TRBV20-1 and TRBJ2-7; unclear D gene. With 0 bases removed from V and 5 bases from J, the gap between germline ends came to 5 bases. The CDR3 runs to 11 residues. From germline, CDR1 is DFQATT and CDR2 SNEGSKA (reference sequence). CDR3 residues: CSAREIHEQYF. In DNA, the CDR3 is TGCAGTGCTAGAGAAATTCACGAGCAGTACTTC.

This clonotype was seen repeatedly, ten times or more. The V and J genes are TRBV7-2 and TRBJ1-4; D call uncertain. Looked up from germline, CDR1 is SGHTA and CDR2 is FQGNSA. The CDR3 consists of 17 residues. V was trimmed by 5 bases and J by 6 bases, leaving 22 bases between them. The CDR3 coding sequence is TGTGCCAGCAGCGCTGCCCCCCCCACACGGGTTGATGAAAAACTGTTTTTT. It codes for CASSAAPPTRVDEKLFF.

In the case of this clonotype: At one end the junction does not follow the germline gene, possibly because of a read error. This chain joins TRBV2 and TRBJ2-5, with 7 bases lining up with TRBD1. Germline V lookup: CDR1 SNHLY, CDR2 FYNNEI. The CDR3 contains 15 residues. Here the CDR3 DNA reads TGTGCCAGCAGAGAAGACAGGGTTGGTCTAGAGACCCAGTACTTC. Translation gives CASREDRVGLETQYF. Full variable domain (missing parts from reference TRBV2 and TRBJ2-5): EPEVTQTPSHQVTQMGQEVILRCVPISNHLYFYWYRQILGQKVEFLVSFYNNEISEKSEIFDDQFSVERPDGSNFTLKIRSTKLEDSAMYFCASREDRVGLETQYFGPGTRLLVL.

This chain links TRBV15 with TRBJ1-6, with a weak D call TRBD1 (6 bases). The V gene's germline CDR1 is LNHNV and CDR2 YYDKDF (reference sequence). V gave up 5 bases and J gave up 6 bases, with 14 bases separating them. The CDR3 runs 15 residues. The CDR3 DNA is TGTGCCACCAGCCCCCGGACAGAACTTAATTCACCCCTCCACTTT. This translates into CATSPRTELNSPLHF.

The sample holds a few counts of this clonotype. The rearrangement uses TRBV29-1 and TRBJ2-3; possible D gene TRBD1, 5 bases. Germline lookup yields CDR1 SQVTM and CDR2 ANQGSEA. CDR3 length: 12 residues. Trimming stripped 5 bases from V and 7 bases from J, with 13 bases between. The CDR3 DNA sequence: TGCAGCGTTATTACAGGCCTATATACGCAGTATTTT. Its protein product is CSVITGLYTQYF.

Many counts were recorded for this clonotype. V usage is TRBV12-3 or TRBV12-4 and J usage is TRBJ1-1; 8 bases match TRBD1. The CDR3 spans 13 residues. Trimming removed 10 bases from V and 5 bases from J; junction bases left unmatched: 9. The DNA for the CDR3 is TGTGCCACCCAGGGGGCGCGATGGACTGAAGCTTTCTTT. Its protein is CATQGARWTEAFF.

In its sample, this clonotype was seen a few times. This chain's CDR3 is CASSNYRNSYNEQFF. The CDR3 DNA sequence: TGTGCCAGTAGTAACTACAGAAACTCCTACAATGAGCAGTTCTTC. This sequence joins TRBV19 and TRBJ2-1, with D unclear. Trimming removed 4 bases from V and 0 bases from J, with 10 bases in between. The CDR3 has 15 amino acids. The germline CDR1 and CDR2 sequences are LNHDA and SQIVND (reference sequence).

The V and J genes are TRBV11-3 and TRBJ2-3; D uncertain. Deletions cut 2 bases from V and 6 bases from J, with 12 bases between. This CDR3 contains 14 residues. Looked up from germline, CDR1 is SGHNT and CDR2 is YENEEA. The CDR3 DNA sequence: TGTGCCAGCAGCTTAAATTACTTCGAGGATACGCAGTATTTT. Protein product: CASSLNYFEDTQYF.

The V call is TRBV6-2 or TRBV6-3, the J call TRBJ2-1; D unresolved. CDR3 length equals 14 residues. V lost 0 bases and J 9 bases, leaving 12 bases between the germline ends. The germline V gene has CDR1 MNHEY and CDR2 SVGEGT. The CDR3 sequence: CASSYSSQLGEQFF. CDR3 nucleotides: TGTGCCAGCAGTTACTCCTCCCAACTGGGTGAGCAGTTCTTC.

This clonotype was counted between two and nine times. The chain employs TRBV14 and TRBJ2-7; no reliable D call. Germline V CDR1 and CDR2: SGHDN, FVKESK. Trimming stripped 1 base from V and 6 bases from J, with 10 bases between. The CDR3 length is 13 residues. CDR3 sequence: CASSQVSGGEQYF. The CDR3 DNA reads as TGTGCCAGCAGCCAAGTCTCCGGCGGCGAGCAGTACTTC. The variable domain in full, completed from reference TRBV14 and TRBJ2-7, reads EAGVTQFPSHSVIEKGQTVTLRCDPISGHDNLYWYRRVMGKEIKFLLHFVKESKQDESGMPNNRFLAERTGGTYSTLKVQPAELEDSGVYFCASSQVSGGEQYFGPGTRLTVT.

This clonotype showed up just a few times. The chain joins TRBV29-1 to TRBJ1-4, with D tentatively TRBD1 (6 bases). The V gene's germline CDR1 is SQVTM and CDR2 ANQGSEA. This CDR3 spans 13 amino acids. The V gene lost 1 base and the J gene lost 7 bases, with 10 bases spanning the gap. The CDR3 is CSVEVQGREKLFF. The CDR3 DNA follows: TGCAGCGTTGAAGTACAGGGTCGTGAAAAACTGTTTTTT.

This clonotype appeared many times. The chain joins TRBV6-5 to TRBJ2-5; D gene unclear. Trimming stripped 2 bases from V and 2 bases from J, with 0 bases between. The CDR3 runs 11 residues. In germline, CDR1 is MNHEY, CDR2 SVGAGI. CDR3 sequence reads: CASSYQETQYF. The CDR3 bases are TGTGCCAGCAGTTACCAAGAGACCCAGTACTTC.

The CDR3 nucleotides are TGTGCCAGCAGTTCGACAGGGGTCCCATGGTCTACTGAAGCTTTCTTT. Translation gives CASSSTGVPWSTEAFF. This chain uses TRBV12-3 or TRBV12-4 with TRBJ1-1, with TRBD1 matching 8 bases. The V and J ends lost 4 bases and 5 bases, in that order; junction bases with no gene match: 12. The CDR3 is made up of 16 amino acids.